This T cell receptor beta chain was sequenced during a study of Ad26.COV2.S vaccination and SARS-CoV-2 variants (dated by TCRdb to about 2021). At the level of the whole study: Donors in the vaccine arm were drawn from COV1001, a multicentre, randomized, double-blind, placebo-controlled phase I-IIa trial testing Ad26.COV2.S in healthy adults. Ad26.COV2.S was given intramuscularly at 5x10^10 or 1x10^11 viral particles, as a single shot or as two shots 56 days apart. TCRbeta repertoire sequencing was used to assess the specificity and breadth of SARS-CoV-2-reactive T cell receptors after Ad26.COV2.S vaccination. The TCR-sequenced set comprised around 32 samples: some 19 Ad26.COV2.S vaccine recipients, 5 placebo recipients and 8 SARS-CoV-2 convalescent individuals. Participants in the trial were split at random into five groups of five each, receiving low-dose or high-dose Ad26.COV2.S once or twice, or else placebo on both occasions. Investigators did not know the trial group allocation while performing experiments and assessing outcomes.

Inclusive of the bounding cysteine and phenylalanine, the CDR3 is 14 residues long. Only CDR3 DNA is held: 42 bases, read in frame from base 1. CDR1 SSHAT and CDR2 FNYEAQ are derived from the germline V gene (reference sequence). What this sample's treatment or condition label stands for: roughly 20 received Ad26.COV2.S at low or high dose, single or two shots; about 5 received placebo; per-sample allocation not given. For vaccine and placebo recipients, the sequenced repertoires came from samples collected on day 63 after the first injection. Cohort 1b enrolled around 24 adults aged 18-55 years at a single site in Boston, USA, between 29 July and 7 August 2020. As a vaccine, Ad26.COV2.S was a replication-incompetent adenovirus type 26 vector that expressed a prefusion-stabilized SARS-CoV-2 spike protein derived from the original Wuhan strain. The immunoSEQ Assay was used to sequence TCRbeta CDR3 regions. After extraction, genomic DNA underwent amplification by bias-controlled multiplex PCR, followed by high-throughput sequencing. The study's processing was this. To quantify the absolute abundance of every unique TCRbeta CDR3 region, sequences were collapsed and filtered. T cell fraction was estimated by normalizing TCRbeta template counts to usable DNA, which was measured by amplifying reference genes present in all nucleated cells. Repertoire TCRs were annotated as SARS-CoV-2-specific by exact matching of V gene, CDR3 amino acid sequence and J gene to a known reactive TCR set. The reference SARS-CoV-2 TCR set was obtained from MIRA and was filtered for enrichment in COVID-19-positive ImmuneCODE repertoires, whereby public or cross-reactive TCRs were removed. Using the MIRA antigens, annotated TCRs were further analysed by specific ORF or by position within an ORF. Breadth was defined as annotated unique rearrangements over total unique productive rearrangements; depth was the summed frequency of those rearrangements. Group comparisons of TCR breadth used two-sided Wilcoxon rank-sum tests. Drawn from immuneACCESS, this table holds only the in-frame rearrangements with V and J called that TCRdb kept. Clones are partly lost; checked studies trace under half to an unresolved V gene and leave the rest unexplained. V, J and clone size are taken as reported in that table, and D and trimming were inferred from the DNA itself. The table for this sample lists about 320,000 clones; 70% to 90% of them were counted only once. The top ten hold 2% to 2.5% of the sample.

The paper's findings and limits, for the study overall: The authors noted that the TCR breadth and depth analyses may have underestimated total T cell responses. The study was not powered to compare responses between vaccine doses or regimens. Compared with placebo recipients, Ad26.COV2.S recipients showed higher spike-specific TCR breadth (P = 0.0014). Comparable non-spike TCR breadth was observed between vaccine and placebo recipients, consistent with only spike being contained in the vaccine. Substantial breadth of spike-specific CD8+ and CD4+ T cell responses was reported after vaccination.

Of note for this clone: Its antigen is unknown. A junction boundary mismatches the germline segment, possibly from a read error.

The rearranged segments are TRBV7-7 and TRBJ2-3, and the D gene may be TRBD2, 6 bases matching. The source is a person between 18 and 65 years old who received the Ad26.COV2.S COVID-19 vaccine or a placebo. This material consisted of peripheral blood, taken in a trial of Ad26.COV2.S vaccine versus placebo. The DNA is TGTGCTAGCAGCTTAGCGGTTGCCTCAGATACGCAGTATTTT. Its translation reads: CASSLAVASDTQYF.